This is a list of T cell receptor beta chains from one sample in a study of blood T cell repertoires in COVID-19. Using immunoSEQ multiplex PCR, the repertoire was profiled, and TCRdb retains in-frame clones only, with some absent. Found here are tens of thousands of clones, about 90% of them singletons; the top ten hold 7.5% to 9.5%. Input material: peripheral blood. The source of these receptors is a human donor in a cohort sampled during active COVID-19. Both conserved end residues are part of each CDR3. Each record gives: J gene, clone size, D gene, V gene, CDR3 protein, CDR3 DNA. A D gene is named only where the DNA matches it firmly. Not every row has a clone size; where given, it reads once, few, many or a size class.

>TRBJ2-7|.|.|TRBV28
CASTLGWGPPYEQYF
TGTGCCAGCACCCTGGGGTGGGGGCCACCCTACGAGCAGTACTTC
>TRBJ1-2|once|TRBD1|TRBV30
CAWNAGSGGSNYGYTF
TGTGCCTGGAACGCTGGGTCAGGGGGCTCCAACTATGGCTACACCTTC
>TRBJ2-7|.|.|TRBV12-3/TRBV12-4
CASSPGFQSEQYF
TGTGCCAGCAGTCCGGGTTTCCAGAGCGAGCAGTACTTC
>TRBJ2-7|.|TRBD1|TRBV29-1
CSVEVAGTGLYEQYF
TGCAGCGTTGAAGTAGCCGGGACAGGGCTCTACGAGCAGTACTTC
>TRBJ2-6|.|.|TRBV6-2/TRBV6-3
CASSSGSSGANVLTF
TGTGCCAGCAGTTCTGGGAGCTCTGGGGCCAACGTCCTGACTTTC
>TRBJ1-4|.|.|TRBV6-1
CASSDLPPRLEKLFF
TGTGCCAGCAGTGATCTACCCCCGAGGTTGGAAAAACTGTTTTTT
>TRBJ2-7|once|.|TRBV11-2
CASSSGRLEQGIPYEQYF
TGTGCCAGCAGCTCAGGGAGACTAGAACAGGGGATCCCCTACGAGCAGTACTTC
>TRBJ1-1|once|TRBD1|TRBV28
CASINRGMNTEAFF
TGTGCCAGCATTAACAGGGGGATGAACACTGAAGCTTTCTTT
>TRBJ1-5|.|.|TRBV30
CAWLPRGVSNQPQHF
TGTGCCTGGTTGCCGCGGGGGGTTAGCAATCAGCCCCAGCATTTT
>TRBJ2-3|.|TRBD2|TRBV6-1
CASSELAGGPDTQYF
TGTGCCAGCAGTGAACTAGCGGGGGGGCCAGATACGCAGTATTTT
>TRBJ2-7|.|TRBD1|TRBV13
CASSLSKAFGTGRRYEQYF
TGTGCCAGCAGCTTAAGTAAGGCGTTTGGGACAGGGCGTCGGTACGAGCAGTACTTC
>TRBJ2-7|.|.|TRBV27
CASSFTVGPYEQYF
TGTGCCAGCAGTTTCACCGTGGGCCCCTACGAGCAGTACTTC
>TRBJ1-6|few|.|TRBV11-2
CASTPGRGPSYNSPLHF
TGTGCCAGCACCCCCGGGCGGGGGCCCTCCTATAATTCACCCCTCCACTTT
>TRBJ1-5|.|.|TRBV9
CASSPGGVNQPQHF
TGTGCCAGCAGCCCCGGAGGGGTTAATCAGCCCCAGCATTTT
>TRBJ2-7|.|.|TRBV28
CASSRPDSSYEQYF
TGTGCCAGCAGCCGACCTGACAGCTCCTACGAGCAGTACTTC
>TRBJ2-7|.|TRBD1|TRBV10-1
CASSGDLGQGPYEQYF
TGCGCCAGCAGTGGAGACCTCGGACAGGGCCCCTACGAGCAGTACTTC
>TRBJ2-3|.|.|TRBV27
CASSLWGGAGIPQYF
TGTGCCAGCAGTTTGTGGGGGGGGGCAGGGATACCGCAGTATTTT